The sequence of this T cell receptor beta chain was determined in a study of blood T cell repertoires in COVID-19. The CDR3 extends over 13 residues, inclusive of both ends. Germline assignment: CDR1 MGHDK and CDR2 SYGVNS. For this clone: Because the CDR3's place on the DNA is in doubt, the DNA is left out and the CDR3 is given as listed by TCRdb.

Here immunoSEQ multiplex PCR was the method, and the copy in TCRdb shows in-frame clones only, minus some. The sample yields under 350,000 clones, approximately 83% seen once. The gene calls are TRBV25-1 and TRBJ2-2; the table names TRBD2, a call not compared with the DNA. This receptor was identified in a middle-aged woman with acute COVID-19. Sequenced: PBMCs or T cells enriched from blood (not recorded which). This CDR3 reads CASGDYTFGELFF.